Below, one T cell receptor (beta chain) is given with its context. Antigen: not known. Gene names are the mouse ones. The read halts 1 residue ahead of the CDR3 end, with the missing end drawn from the germline J gene. The record originates from a study of tissue T cells after allogeneic stem cell transplantation. General study points: Alloreactivity or antigen specificity of tissue TCRs was not determined; some clones might be host cells. Tissue-detected TCR repertoire was only partly captured by blood and spleen T cells.

Germline CDR1 is LGHNA and CDR2 is YSYQKL. The CDR3 covers 16 residues. Trimming removed 0 bases at V and 0 bases at J, with 9 bases between. Sequencing was performed with immunoSEQ multiplex PCR; in TCRdb, only in-frame clones are kept and a portion is missing. This sample has 20,000 to 25,000 clones, with 69% found just once. The receptor comes from a female BALB/c mouse in good health. MHC haplotype of the mouse line: H2-d. Input material: blood. The rearrangement uses TRBV2 and TRBJ2-1; maybe TRBD2 (7 bases). CDR3 DNA, as far as it was read: TGTGCCAGCAGCCAAGATGGGGGGCTTAACTATGCTGAGCAGTTC. It is translated as CASSQDGGLNYAEQF. The entire CDR3 reads CASSQDGGLNYAEQFF.